The subject of this entry is one TCR beta chain. The source of the sample is a study of blood T cell repertoires in COVID-19. The overall study: The study drew acute and convalescent COVID-19 samples from the United States, Italy and Spain.

Trimming took off 4 bases at V and 1 base at J, with 14 bases between the two ends. The CDR3 consists of 15 residues. The germline V gene encodes CDR1 SGHDT and CDR2 YYEEEE. Profiled with immunoSEQ multiplex PCR; TCRdb holds only in-frame clones, not every one. The sample comprises approximately 230,000 clones, 70% to 85% of which are singletons, and 4.5% to 6% rests with the top ten. The chain couples TRBV5-6 to TRBJ1-1; possible D gene TRBD1, 6 bases. Source material: peripheral blood. The clonotype originates from a woman of 80 years or more with active or convalescent COVID-19. CDR3 DNA sequence: TGTGCCAGCAGCAACCAGGTGACAGGGAACACTGAAGCTTTCTTT. Amino acid sequence: CASSNQVTGNTEAFF.